Following are 21 T cell receptor beta chains from one sample sequenced in a study of early T cells in non-severe SARS-CoV-2 infection. One entry per CDR3 protein, called by TCRdb with MiXCR from the 5' RACE reads. The table lists some 37,000 distinct CDR3 sequences, 8.5% to 10% of them singletons. Material: whole blood. The receptors here all came from an adult who was a healthcare worker with PCR-confirmed SARS-CoV-2 infection or an uninfected control (not recorded which).

This clonotype was seen at least ten times. V gene TRBV14 combines with J gene TRBJ2-7; possibly TRBD1 for D (6 bases). The V gene lost 4 bases and the J gene lost 0 bases, with 7 bases spanning the gap. Germline CDR1 SGHDN, CDR2 FVKESK. This CDR3 has 13 residues. The CDR3 protein is CASSRDNSYEQYF. The CDR3 DNA follows: TGTGCCAGCAGCCGGGACAACTCCTACGAGCAGTACTTC.

V usage is TRBV28 and J usage is TRBJ2-5; no firm D call. V was shortened by 2 bases and J by 5 bases, with 15 bases between the two germline ends. The CDR3 extends over 15 amino acids. Germline lookup yields CDR1 MDHEN and CDR2 SYDVKM. The CDR3 here is CASSLTLGSGETQYF. The CDR3 DNA reads TGTGCCAGCAGTTTAACCCTAGGGTCCGGGGAGACCCAGTACTTC.

This clonotype was recorded at least ten times. V is TRBV9 and J is TRBJ2-1; no reliable D call. Deletions cut 3 bases from V and 4 bases from J, with 5 bases between. The CDR3 is 12 residues long. Looked up from germline, CDR1 is SGDLS and CDR2 is YYNGEE. CDR3 protein: CASSDRYNEQFF. CDR3 DNA sequence: TGTGCCAGCAGCGATAGGTACAATGAGCAGTTCTTC.

The V and J genes are TRBV9 and TRBJ1-5; D unclear. Germline-derived CDR1 and CDR2 are SGDLS and YYNGEE. The CDR3 runs 15 residues. The V and J ends lost 4 bases and 5 bases respectively, with 16 bases between them. The CDR3 DNA follows: TGTGCCAGCAGCTCCCTCGGTAGAGCGGATCAGCCCCAGCATTTT. Translating it yields CASSSLGRADQPQHF.

The rearrangement joins TRBV20-1 to TRBJ2-3; 8 bases are shared with TRBD2. The germline V gene encodes CDR1 DFQATT and CDR2 SNEGSKA (reference sequence). V shed 2 bases, J shed 2 bases, and the junction held 6 bases outside the gene matches. The CDR3 is 15 residues long. The CDR3 here is CSARPIAGYTDTQYF. The CDR3, as DNA: TGCAGTGCTAGACCTATAGCGGGGTACACAGATACGCAGTATTTT.

In its sample, this clonotype was seen a few times. The chain recombines TRBV5-6 with TRBJ2-1, with D unclear. There are 15 residues in the CDR3. Trimming stripped 4 bases from V and 2 bases from J, with 13 bases between. Looked up from germline, CDR1 is SGHDT and CDR2 is YYEEEE. This CDR3 is CASSRLQGPYNEQFF. The CDR3 coding sequence is TGTGCCAGCAGCCGCTTGCAAGGGCCCTACAATGAGCAGTTCTTC.

The genes are TRBV20-1 and TRBJ1-1; D perhaps matches TRBD1 (5 bases). Germline V gene sequence: CDR1 DFQATT, CDR2 SNEGSKA (reference sequence). V was clipped by 6 bases and J by 5 bases, with 22 bases between them. The CDR3 consists of 15 residues. CDR3: CSAGGAVVGATEAFF. CDR3 bases: TGCAGTGCCGGCGGGGCTGTTGTTGGGGCTACTGAAGCTTTCTTT.

The sample holds many counts of this clonotype. The chain is built from TRBV20-1 and TRBJ1-5, with D unresolved. Germline V lookup: CDR1 DFQATT, CDR2 SNEGSKA (reference sequence). V was shortened by 1 base and J by 0 bases, with 10 bases between the two germline ends. There are 15 residues in the CDR3. The CDR3 sequence: CSARGIISSNQPQHF. The CDR3 coding sequence is TGCAGTGCTAGAGGGATTATTAGTAGCAATCAGCCCCAGCATTTT.

This clonotype was counted between two and nine times. The rearrangement joins TRBV19 to TRBJ1-5; D gene unclear. CDR1 and CDR2 from the germline V gene are LNHDA and SQIVND (reference sequence). The CDR3 covers 14 residues. The V gene lost 8 bases and the J gene lost 1 base, with 12 bases spanning the gap. This chain's CDR3 is CASRLSGSNQPQHF. CDR3 DNA sequence: TGTGCCAGTCGTCTAAGCGGAAGCAATCAGCCCCAGCATTTT.

This clonotype showed up many times. The chain employs TRBV7-2 and TRBJ1-5; D gene ambiguous. Trimming pared 5 bases from V and 2 bases from J, leaving 16 bases between. Per germline, CDR1 SGHTA and CDR2 FQGNSA. The CDR3 spans 16 residues. The CDR3 spells CASSPEARRGNQPQHF. The CDR3 DNA follows: TGTGCCAGCAGCCCTGAAGCTAGGCGTGGCAATCAGCCCCAGCATTTT.

The CDR3 nucleotides read TGTGCCAGCAGTGGATCCGGGGGGTCTGTCTATGGCTACACCTTC. Amino acid sequence: CASSGSGGSVYGYTF. The J gene is TRBJ1-2, the V gene TRBV2, with a weak D call TRBD1 (5 bases). The CDR3 is made up of 15 amino acids. Germline V gene lookup returns CDR1 SNHLY and CDR2 FYNNEI. V was shortened by 4 bases and J by 4 bases, with 16 bases between the two germline ends.

This clonotype is medium-sized. The CDR3, as DNA: TGTGCCAGCAGTGAAGCGGAGGTCCGAGAGACCCAGTACTTC. Translated: CASSEAEVRETQYF. The gene calls are TRBV25-1 and TRBJ2-5, with TRBD2 as a possible D gene (5 bases). The CDR3 extends over 14 amino acids. V was shortened by 2 bases and J by 4 bases, with 11 bases between the two germline ends. Germline assignment: CDR1 MGHDK and CDR2 SYGVNS. Combining the CDR3 with reference TRBV25-1 and TRBJ2-5 gives the whole variable domain EADIYQTPRYLVIGTGKKITLECSQTMGHDKMYWYQQDPGMELHLIHYSYGVNSTEKGDLSSESTVSRIRTEHFPLTLESARPSHTSQYLCASSEAEVRETQYFGPGTRLLVL.

This clonotype came up once. The chain employs TRBV18 and TRBJ2-3; D uncertain. The CDR3 is made up of 11 amino acids. The germline gives CDR1 KGHSH, CDR2 LQKENI. V lost 3 bases, J lost 6 bases, and 4 bases lay in between. The CDR3 loop is CASSPGDTQYF. The DNA for the CDR3 is TGTGCCAGCTCACCTGGGGATACGCAGTATTTT.

The chain links TRBV29-1 to TRBJ2-3; no definite D call. CDR3 size: 11 residues. The V and J ends lost 8 bases and 6 bases respectively, with 12 bases between them. Germline values: CDR1 SQVTM, CDR2 ANQGSEA. In DNA, the CDR3 is TGCAGCTCCAGGATAAGCGATACGCAGTATTTT. Translated, it gives CSSRISDTQYF.

This sequence joins TRBV21-1 and TRBJ2-5; TRBD1, the D gene given by the table, was not confirmed from the DNA. TRBV21-1 is a listed pseudogene. The CDR3 totals 14 residues. This CDR3 is CASSNGVGNETQYF. For the CDR3, the DNA is TGTGCCAGCAGCAATGGCGTCGGGAATGAGACCCAGTACTTC.

This clonotype was detected ten times or more. The chain links TRBV5-1 to TRBJ2-3; TRBD2 matches at 15 bases. This CDR3 has 17 amino acids. Germline values: CDR1 SGHRS, CDR2 YFSETQ. The trim removed 3 bases at V and 4 bases at J, leaving 6 bases unmatched. CDR3 amino acids: CASSSWTSGGAPDTQYF. In DNA form, the CDR3 reads TGCGCCAGCAGCTCCTGGACTAGCGGGGGGGCCCCAGATACGCAGTATTTT.

V and J are TRBV13 and TRBJ2-5; 9 bases fit TRBD1. Trimming cost V 4 bases and J 4 bases; bases outside gene matches: 4. Germline CDR1 and CDR2: PRHDT and FYEKMQ (reference sequence). The CDR3 covers 14 residues. In DNA form, the CDR3 reads TGTGCCAGCAGCTCAGAGGGACAGGGAGAGACCCAGTACTTC. Translating gives CASSSEGQGETQYF.

This clonotype was picked up many times. The CDR3 is CASSPEADTQYF. The CDR3 bases are TGTGCCAGCTCACCAGAAGCAGATACGCAGTATTTT. The chain has TRBV18 and TRBJ2-3; D gene uncertain. Germline loops: CDR1 KGHSH, CDR2 LQKENI. V was pared by 2 bases and J by 4 bases, with 4 bases between. The CDR3 is 12 residues long.

This clonotype was observed at least ten times. The chain is built from TRBV28 and TRBJ1-2; perhaps TRBD1 as D (6 bases). The CDR3 runs to 13 residues. Looked up from germline, CDR1 is MDHEN and CDR2 is SYDVKM. Trimming pared 4 bases from V and 4 bases from J, leaving 10 bases between. The CDR3 sequence is CASSYRDFYGYTF. In DNA form, the CDR3 reads TGTGCCAGCAGTTACAGGGACTTCTATGGCTACACCTTC.

This chain connects TRBV7-2 to TRBJ1-1, with TRBD1 matching 7 bases. J lost 3 bases, V lost 0 bases, and 4 bases had no gene match. Germline CDR1 is SGHTA and CDR2 is FQGNSA. The CDR3 is 15 residues long. CDR3 in amino acids: CASSLASDRYTEAFF. In nucleotides, the CDR3 is TGTGCCAGCAGCTTAGCGTCGGACAGGTACACTGAAGCTTTCTTT. Looking up the rest from reference TRBV7-2 and TRBJ1-1 gives the full variable domain: GAGVSQSPSNKVTEKGKDVELRCDPISGHTALYWYRQSLGQGLEFLIYFQGNSAPDKSGLPSDRFSAERTGGSVSTLTIQRTQQEDSAVYLCASSLASDRYTEAFFGQGTRLTVV.

This sequence joins TRBV10-3 and TRBJ1-2, with a tentative D call TRBD1 (6 bases). Trimming removed 7 bases at V and 4 bases at J, with 16 bases between. The germline CDR1 and CDR2 sequences are ENHRY and SYGVKD. The CDR3 covers 14 residues. CDR3 protein: CAIKGSGVSYGYTF. The CDR3 DNA reads as TGTGCCATCAAGGGCTCAGGGGTCAGCTATGGCTACACCTTC.